This TCR beta chain comes out of a study of blood T cell repertoires in COVID-19. Germline assignment: CDR1 KGHDR and CDR2 SFDVKD. There are 13 residues in the CDR3. Trimming stripped 3 bases from V and 8 bases from J, with 12 bases between. In the source study's methods: Quantification of nucleated cells was approximated via reference gene primer amplification. Using immunoSEQ multiplex PCR, the repertoire was profiled, and TCRdb retains in-frame clones only, with some absent. The D gene and trimming were derived from the DNA, and the V and J assignments and clone size from that table. The sample carries about 100,000 clones, over 75% recorded once.

The sequencing input was peripheral blood. The source is a woman aged 55-70 years with acute or convalescent COVID-19. This chain connects TRBV24-1 to TRBJ1-2; a possible D gene is TRBD1 (6 bases). DNA for the CDR3: TGTGCCACCAGTGATAACCACAGGGACGGCTACACCTTC. Encoded protein: CATSDNHRDGYTF.